This section outlines one TCR beta chain sequence together with its context. Its target is unknown. Every patient relapsed after autologous stem cell transplantation, and brentuximab vedotin exposure varied. Germline V CDR1 and CDR2: MNHNS, SASEGT. CDR3 size: 15 residues. Unmatched junction bases numbered 9, after V lost 8 bases and J lost 3 bases. The record originates from a study of PD-1 blockade in classical Hodgkin lymphoma. The study's findings and limits: Although disease activity or prior therapy may be involved, causes of the repertoire differences remain undefined.

The assay was immunoSEQ multiplex PCR, and TCRdb's table has in-frame clones only and misses some. The table shows over 10,000 clones, with around 90% occurring only once. The receptor was derived from a human donor with classical Hodgkin lymphoma. V gene TRBV6-1 combines with J gene TRBJ2-4; TRBD1 agrees at 8 bases. The sample here was peripheral blood mononuclear cells (PBMCs), taken at baseline. The CDR3 reads CASLQGAYGKNIQYF. The CDR3 region has the DNA TGTGCCAGCCTCCAGGGGGCTTATGGCAAAAACATTCAGTACTTC.